This T cell receptor beta chain appears in the sequencing data of a study of human T cells and chemical hapten exposure. The time point denotes: patch test 2, 6 weeks after DPC sensitization. Indicated treatment: therapeutic diphenylcyclopropenone sensitization with weekly scalp DPC. The CDR3 contains 15 residues. Germline V lookup: CDR1 MNHNY, CDR2 SVGAGI (reference sequence). The ends lost 4 bases at V and 1 base at J; junction bases unmatched: 3. TCRdb redid the calling of the RACE reads with MiXCR, one entry per CDR3 protein. The profile shows tens of thousands of distinct CDR3 sequences, around 9.6% of them singletons. The sample holds many counts of this clonotype.

This rearrangement joins TRBV6-6 to TRBJ2-3, with 9 bases matching TRBD2. Specimen: whole blood, collected in connection with sensitization to the hapten diphenylcyclopropenone (DPC). The sequence derives from a woman aged 25-40 years with alopecia areata. Some clones in this sample may be carry-over from other donors' samples. The CDR3 here is CASSFRTSGTDTQYF. CDR3 sequence (DNA): TGTGCCAGCAGTTTCCGGACTAGCGGCACAGATACGCAGTATTTT.